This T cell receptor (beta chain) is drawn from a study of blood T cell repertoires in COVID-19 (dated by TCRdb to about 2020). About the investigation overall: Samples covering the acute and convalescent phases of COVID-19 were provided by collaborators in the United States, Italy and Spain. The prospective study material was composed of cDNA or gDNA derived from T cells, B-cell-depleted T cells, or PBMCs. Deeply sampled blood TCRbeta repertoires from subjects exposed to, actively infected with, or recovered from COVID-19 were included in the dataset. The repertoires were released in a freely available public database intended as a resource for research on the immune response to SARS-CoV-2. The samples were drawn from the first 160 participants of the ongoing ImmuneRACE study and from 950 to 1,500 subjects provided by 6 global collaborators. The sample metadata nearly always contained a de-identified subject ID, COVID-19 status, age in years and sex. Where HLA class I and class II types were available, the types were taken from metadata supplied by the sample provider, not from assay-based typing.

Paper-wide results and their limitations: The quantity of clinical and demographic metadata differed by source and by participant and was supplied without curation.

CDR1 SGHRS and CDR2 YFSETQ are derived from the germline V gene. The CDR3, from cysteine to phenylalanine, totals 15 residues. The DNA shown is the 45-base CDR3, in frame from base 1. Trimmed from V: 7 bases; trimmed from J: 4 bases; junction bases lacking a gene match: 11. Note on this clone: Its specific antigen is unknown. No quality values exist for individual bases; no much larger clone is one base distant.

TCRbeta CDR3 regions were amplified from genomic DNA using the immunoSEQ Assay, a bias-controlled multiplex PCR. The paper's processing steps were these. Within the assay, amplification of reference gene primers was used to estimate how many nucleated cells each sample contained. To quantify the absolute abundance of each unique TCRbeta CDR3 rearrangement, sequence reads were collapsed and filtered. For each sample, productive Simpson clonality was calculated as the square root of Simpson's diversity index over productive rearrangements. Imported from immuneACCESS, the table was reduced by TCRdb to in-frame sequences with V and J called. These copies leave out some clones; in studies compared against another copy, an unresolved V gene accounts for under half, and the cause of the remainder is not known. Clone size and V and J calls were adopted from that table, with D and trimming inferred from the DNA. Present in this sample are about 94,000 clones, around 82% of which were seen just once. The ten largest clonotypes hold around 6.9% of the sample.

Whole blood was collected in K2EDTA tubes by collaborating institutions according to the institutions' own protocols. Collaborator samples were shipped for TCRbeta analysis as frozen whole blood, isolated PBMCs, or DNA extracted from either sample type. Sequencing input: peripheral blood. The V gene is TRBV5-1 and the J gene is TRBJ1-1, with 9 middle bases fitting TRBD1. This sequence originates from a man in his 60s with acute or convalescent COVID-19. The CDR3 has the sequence CASSLALTGGTEAFF. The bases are TGCGCCAGCTCTCTAGCCTTGACAGGGGGCACTGAAGCTTTCTTT.